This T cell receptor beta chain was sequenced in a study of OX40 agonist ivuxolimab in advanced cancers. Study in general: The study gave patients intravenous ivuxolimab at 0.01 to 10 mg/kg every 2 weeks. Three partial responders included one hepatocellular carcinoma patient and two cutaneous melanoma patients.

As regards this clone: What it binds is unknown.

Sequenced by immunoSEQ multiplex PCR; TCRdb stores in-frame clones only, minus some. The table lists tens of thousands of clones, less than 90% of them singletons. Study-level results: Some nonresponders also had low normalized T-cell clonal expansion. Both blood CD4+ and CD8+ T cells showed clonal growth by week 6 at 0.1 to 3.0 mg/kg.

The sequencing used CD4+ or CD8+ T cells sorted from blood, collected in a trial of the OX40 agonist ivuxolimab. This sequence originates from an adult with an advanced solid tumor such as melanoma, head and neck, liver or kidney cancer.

The CDR3 coding sequence is TGTGCCTGGAGTCTACTAGCGGGGGTCGGGGAGCTGTTTTTT. This sequence encodes CAWSLLAGVGELFF. The V gene is TRBV30, the J gene TRBJ2-2; TRBD2 agrees at 11 bases. Germline assignment: CDR1 GTSNPN and CDR2 SVGIG (reference sequence). Trimming took 2 bases from V and 7 from J; bases not matched to a gene: 3. CDR3 length equals 14 residues.